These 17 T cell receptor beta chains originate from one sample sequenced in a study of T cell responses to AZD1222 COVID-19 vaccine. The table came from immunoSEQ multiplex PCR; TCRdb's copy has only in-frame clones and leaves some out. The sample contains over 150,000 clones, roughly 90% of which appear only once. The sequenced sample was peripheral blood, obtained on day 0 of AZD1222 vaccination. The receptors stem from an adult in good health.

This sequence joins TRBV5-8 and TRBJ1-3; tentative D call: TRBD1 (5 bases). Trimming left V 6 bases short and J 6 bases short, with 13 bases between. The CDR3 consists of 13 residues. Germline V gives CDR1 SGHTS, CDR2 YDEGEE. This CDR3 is CASKRDVENTIYF. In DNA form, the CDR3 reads TGTGCCAGCAAAAGGGACGTAGAAAACACCATATATTTT.

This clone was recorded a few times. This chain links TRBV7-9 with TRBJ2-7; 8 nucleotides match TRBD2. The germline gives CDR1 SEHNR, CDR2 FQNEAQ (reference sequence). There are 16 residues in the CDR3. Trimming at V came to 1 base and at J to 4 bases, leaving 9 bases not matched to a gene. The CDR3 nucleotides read TGTGCCAGCAGCTTAGGGGTAGCGGGACCCTCTTACGAGCAGTACTTC. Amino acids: CASSLGVAGPSYEQYF.

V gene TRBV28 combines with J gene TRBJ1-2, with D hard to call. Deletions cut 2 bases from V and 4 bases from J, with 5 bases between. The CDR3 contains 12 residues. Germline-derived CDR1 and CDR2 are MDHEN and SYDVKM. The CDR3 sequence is CASSLGVYGYTF. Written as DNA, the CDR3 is TGTGCCAGCAGTTTAGGGGTCTATGGCTACACCTTC.

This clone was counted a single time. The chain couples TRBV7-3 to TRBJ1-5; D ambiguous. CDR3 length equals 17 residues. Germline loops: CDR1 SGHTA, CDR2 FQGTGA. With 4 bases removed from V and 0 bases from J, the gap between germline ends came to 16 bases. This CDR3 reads CASSSSGFPISNQPQHF. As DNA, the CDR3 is TGTGCCAGCAGCTCATCCGGGTTTCCAATTAGCAATCAGCCCCAGCATTTT.

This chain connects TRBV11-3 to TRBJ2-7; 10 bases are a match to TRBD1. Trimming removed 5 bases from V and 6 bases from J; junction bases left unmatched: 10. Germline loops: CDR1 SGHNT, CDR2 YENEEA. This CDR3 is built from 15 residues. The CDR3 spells CASSPLRDRGGEQYF. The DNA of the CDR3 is TGTGCCAGCAGCCCCCTTCGGGACAGGGGTGGCGAGCAGTACTTC.

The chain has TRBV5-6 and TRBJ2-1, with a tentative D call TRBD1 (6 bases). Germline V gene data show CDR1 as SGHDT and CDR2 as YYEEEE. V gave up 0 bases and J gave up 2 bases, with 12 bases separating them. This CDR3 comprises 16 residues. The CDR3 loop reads CASSLDRGQTYNEQFF. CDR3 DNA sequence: TGTGCCAGCAGCTTGGATCGTGGACAGACCTACAATGAGCAGTTCTTC.

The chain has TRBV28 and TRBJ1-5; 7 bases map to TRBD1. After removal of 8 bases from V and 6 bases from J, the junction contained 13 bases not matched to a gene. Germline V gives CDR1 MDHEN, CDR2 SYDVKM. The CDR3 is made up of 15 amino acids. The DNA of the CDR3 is TGTGCCAGCGACCCTATCAGACAGGGAAGTCAGCCCCAGCATTTT. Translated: CASDPIRQGSQPQHF. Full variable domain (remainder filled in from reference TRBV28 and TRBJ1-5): DVKVTQSSRYLVKRTGEKVFLECVQDMDHENMFWYRQDPGLGLRLIYFSYDVKMKEKGDIPEGYSVSREKKERFSLILESASTNQTSMYLCASDPIRQGSQPQHFGDGTRLSIL.

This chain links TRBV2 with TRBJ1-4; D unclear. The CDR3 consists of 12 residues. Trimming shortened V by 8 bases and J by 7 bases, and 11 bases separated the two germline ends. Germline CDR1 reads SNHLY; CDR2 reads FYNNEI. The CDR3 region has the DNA TGTGCCAGCCGGGGAGGTGGTGAAAAACTGTTTTTT. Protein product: CASRGGGEKLFF.

CDR3 nucleotide sequence: TGTGCCAGCTCAGCCACAGGGTTCGGCTACGAGCAGTACTTC. Protein product: CASSATGFGYEQYF. The rearrangement links TRBV18 to TRBJ2-7; TRBD1 is a possible D gene (6 bases). CDR3 length: 14 amino acids. V gave up 5 bases and J gave up 3 bases, with 14 bases separating them. Germline-derived CDR1 and CDR2 are KGHSH and LQKENI.

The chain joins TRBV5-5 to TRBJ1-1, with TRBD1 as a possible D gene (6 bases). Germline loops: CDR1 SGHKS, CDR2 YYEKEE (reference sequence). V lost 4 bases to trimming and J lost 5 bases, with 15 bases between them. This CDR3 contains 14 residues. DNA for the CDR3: TGTGCCAGCAGCCCGACAACAGGGAATACTGAAGCTTTCTTT. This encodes CASSPTTGNTEAFF.

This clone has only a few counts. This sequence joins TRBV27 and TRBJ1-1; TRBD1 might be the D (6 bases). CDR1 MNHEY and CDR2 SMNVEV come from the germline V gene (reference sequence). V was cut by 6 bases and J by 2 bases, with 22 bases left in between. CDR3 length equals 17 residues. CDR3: CASSNVRDKFFNTEAFF. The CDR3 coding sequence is TGTGCCAGCAGCAATGTTCGGGACAAGTTCTTCAACACTGAAGCTTTCTTT.

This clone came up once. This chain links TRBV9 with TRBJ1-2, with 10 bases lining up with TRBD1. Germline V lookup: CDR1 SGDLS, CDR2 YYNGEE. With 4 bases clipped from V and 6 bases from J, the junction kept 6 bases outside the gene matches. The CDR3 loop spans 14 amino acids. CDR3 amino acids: CASSLKDRGNGYTF. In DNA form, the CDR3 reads TGTGCCAGCAGCCTTAAGGACAGGGGGAATGGCTACACCTTC.

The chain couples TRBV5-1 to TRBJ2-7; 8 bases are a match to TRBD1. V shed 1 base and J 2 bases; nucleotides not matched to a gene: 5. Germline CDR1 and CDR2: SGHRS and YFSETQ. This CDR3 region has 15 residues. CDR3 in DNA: TGCGCCAGCAGCTTGATAGGGACAGGTACCTACGAGCAGTACTTC. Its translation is CASSLIGTGTYEQYF.

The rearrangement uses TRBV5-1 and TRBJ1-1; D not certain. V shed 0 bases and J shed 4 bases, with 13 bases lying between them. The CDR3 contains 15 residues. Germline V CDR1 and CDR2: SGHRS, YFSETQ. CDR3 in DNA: TGCGCCAGCAGCTTGGTGGAGGGCGGGCGCACTGAAGCTTTCTTT. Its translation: CASSLVEGGRTEAFF.

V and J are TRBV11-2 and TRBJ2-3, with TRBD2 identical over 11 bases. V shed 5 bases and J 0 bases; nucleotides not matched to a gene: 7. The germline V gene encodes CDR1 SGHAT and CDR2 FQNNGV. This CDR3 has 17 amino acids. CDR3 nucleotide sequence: TGTGCCAGCAGCCAGACTAGCGGGATTTCTAGCACAGATACGCAGTATTTT. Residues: CASSQTSGISSTDTQYF.

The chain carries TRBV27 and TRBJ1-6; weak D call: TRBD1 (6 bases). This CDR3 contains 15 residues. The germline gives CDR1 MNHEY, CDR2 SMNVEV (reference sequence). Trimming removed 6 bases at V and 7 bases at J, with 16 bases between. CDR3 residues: CASRGGGRENSPLHF. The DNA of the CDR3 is TGTGCCAGCAGAGGGGGGGGGAGGGAAAATTCACCCCTCCACTTT.

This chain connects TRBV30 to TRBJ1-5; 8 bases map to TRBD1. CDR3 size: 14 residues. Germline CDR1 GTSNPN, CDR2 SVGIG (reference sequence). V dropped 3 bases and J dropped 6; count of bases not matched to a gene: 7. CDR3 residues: CAWSQGAGGQPQHF. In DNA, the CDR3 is TGTGCCTGGAGCCAGGGGGCCGGAGGTCAGCCCCAGCATTTT. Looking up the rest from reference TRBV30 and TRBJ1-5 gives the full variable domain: SQTIHQWPATLVQPVGSPLSLECTVEGTSNPNLYWYRQAAGRGLQLLFYSVGIGQISSEVPQNLSASRPQDRQFILSSKKLLLSDSGFYLCAWSQGAGGQPQHFGDGTRLSIL.